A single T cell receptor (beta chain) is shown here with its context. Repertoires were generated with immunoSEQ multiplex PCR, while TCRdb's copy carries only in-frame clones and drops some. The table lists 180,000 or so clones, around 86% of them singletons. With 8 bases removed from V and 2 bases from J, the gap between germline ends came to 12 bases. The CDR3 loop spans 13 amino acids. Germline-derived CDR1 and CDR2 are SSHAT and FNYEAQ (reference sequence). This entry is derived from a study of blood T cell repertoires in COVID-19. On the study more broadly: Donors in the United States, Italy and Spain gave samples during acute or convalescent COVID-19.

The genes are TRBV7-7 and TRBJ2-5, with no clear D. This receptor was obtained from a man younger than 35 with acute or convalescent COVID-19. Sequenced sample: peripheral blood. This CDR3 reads CASGVIHQETQYF. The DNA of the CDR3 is TGTGCCAGCGGAGTTATTCATCAAGAGACCCAGTACTTC.